The entry below gives a single TCR beta chain sequence along with its context. Which antigen it targets is not known. No clone much larger than this one lies a single base away; base qualities are absent. This sample stems from a study of shared clonotypes between healthy human individuals (dated by TCRdb to the early 2020s). The study in broad terms: The cohort comprised a couple of women and a few men aged 18 to 49 years. For each donor, CD4 naive and CD4 memory were each given three plates, CD8 naive was given two plates, and CD8 memory was given one plate. Blood TCR repertoires of about five healthy adults were deeply sequenced to estimate repertoire size and the extent of clonotype sharing between individuals. Libraries were prepared and TCR repertoires were sequenced by different laboratories using diverse techniques, in order to increase sequencing depth and limit assay-specific biases. Per donor, leukapheresis produced somewhere between about 0.8 and 9.5 billion PBMCs.

CD8 naive samples were obtained by positive selection for CCR7 among CD45RO-negative cells, yielding a CD45RA+CCR7+ population from which TemRA cells were excluded. The donors were healthy, HIV-negative adults who had no recently reported acute infections or vaccinations. Only Caucasian adults living in Nashville, Tennessee, USA were represented among the donors. Blood was collected by leukapheresis, and PBMCs were isolated by Ficoll-Histopaque density gradient centrifugation and then cryopreserved in liquid nitrogen vapor phase. Purity and quantity of every magnetically sorted T cell population were checked by analytical flow cytometry. From each sorted fraction, genomic DNA was isolated and quantified by UV absorbance on a Nanodrop 2000c. Here is what the overall study found, with its caveats: Incomplete sequencing was indicated by rarefaction of sorted-subset datasets, despite the large sequencing depth. Based on pairwise subsampling, the degree of clonotype sharing among donors was expected to be affected by sequencing depth. Higher generation probabilities were observed for clonotypes shared by all four sorted-subset donors than for non-shared clonotypes. Sampling was limited to blood, and TCR repertoires in tissue likely differ from TCR repertoires in blood. The genetic and exposure-history diversity represented was limited by the small number of donors. Estimated clonotype richness was generally larger for naive than for memory subsets. Across a handful of donors, roughly 5.1% of naive CD4, around 3.3% of naive CD8, 2.3% of memory CD4, and under 0.45% of memory CD8 clonotypes were shared.

The CDR3, from cysteine to phenylalanine, totals 14 residues. Only the CDR3 portion is preserved as DNA: 42 bases, with reading frame beginning at the first base. Based on the germline V gene, the CDR1 and CDR2 sequences are SGHDT and YYEEEE. The V and J ends are trimmed by 4 bases and 2 bases, leaving 12 bases between them. Using the deep immunoSEQ assay, TCR CDR3 regions were amplified from genomic DNA by multiplex PCR. Genomic DNA extracted from each cell subset was distributed evenly over all wells of several immunoSEQ 96-well plates, and each plate served as one replicate. For sorted subsets, around 200 ng genomic DNA, equal to 25,000 to 35,000 T cell genomes, was loaded into each replicate PCR. Purified libraries were quantified with a Qubit 3.0 fluorometer, sized on a Bioanalyzer 2100, and re-quantified with the KAPA Library Quantification kit. A separate single-read 150-cycle Illumina NextSeq 550 flow cell was used to sequence each immunoSEQ 96-well plate. The paper's data handling went like this. Because the immunoSEQ output included only junctional sequences and no quality scores, the filtering could not be the same as the filtering used for full-length reads. Sequences were annotated with PyIR, a Python wrapper for IgBLAST v1.9, and V/J genes and CDR3 were assigned using IMGT germline references. Reads were filtered out if the reads had weak V/J assignments (E-value above 1e-6), no CDR3, stop codons, out-of-frame junctions, or ambiguous translated residues. V3J clonotypes were defined as sequences sharing an identical inferred V gene, J gene, and CDR3 amino acid sequence. Percentage overlap between repertoires was computed as shared unique clonotypes divided by the size of the smaller repertoire. Three approaches were used to assess repertoire richness: RTK rarefaction, the Chao1 estimator, and Recon v2.1 estimates of unobserved clonotypes. OLGA was used to compute generation probabilities for all TCRbeta clonotypes that the gDNA method yielded from a few donors. TCRdb re-hosts the immuneACCESS table, in-frame sequences only. Its copies lack some clones; in the studies checked, an unresolved V gene accounts for under half of them, and the cause for the rest is not known. Clonal size and the V and J genes are those of that table, whereas D and trimming came from the DNA. The sample table shows more than 2 million clones, and about 95% are seen once. Around 1.1% of the sample belongs to the ten largest clones.

This chain joins TRBV5-6 to TRBJ1-1; there is no confident call for the D gene. The sequence was collected from a man aged 18 to 30 in good health. The specimen was naive CD8+ T cells sorted from blood. What this sample's cell subset or site label stands for: CD45RA+CCR7+. The nucleotide sequence reads as follows: TGTGCCAGCAGCATCGAAATGACCAACACTGAAGCTTTCTTT. The translation is CASSIEMTNTEAFF.